These 9 T cell receptor beta chains were all obtained from the same sample, sequenced in a study of post-analysis software for immune sequencing data. Study findings and constraints: The study found TRBV5-6, TRBV5-1 and TRBV20-1 among roughly 5 TRBV segments more frequent in patients than controls.

Tagging with unique molecular identifiers was a feature of the TCR beta cDNA libraries. TCRdb fed the PCR reads into MiXCR, producing one record per CDR3 protein. The repertoire holds about 770,000 distinct CDR3 sequences, with 40% to 55% as singletons. No antigen has been identified for these receptors. Source material: blood. Receptors were obtained from a girl aged 5-17 years with multiple sclerosis.

In this sample, this clonotype turned up a few times. V gene TRBV6-1 combines with J gene TRBJ2-3; D gene unclear. The V end was cut by 1 base, the J end by 2 bases, with 7 bases between. Germline V lookup: CDR1 MNHNS, CDR2 SASEGT. CDR3 length equals 14 residues. CDR3 sequence reads: CASSEGSPTDTQYF. The CDR3 coding sequence is TGTGCCAGCAGTGAAGGAAGTCCCACAGATACGCAGTATTTT.

The genes are TRBV15 and TRBJ2-1; no firm D call. The CDR3 runs 18 residues. Trimming cost V 0 bases and J 5 bases, with 20 bases left between them. The germline CDR1 and CDR2 sequences are LNHNV and YYDKDF (reference sequence). This CDR3 is CATSRDSARRMLDNEQFF. In nucleotides, the CDR3 is TGTGCCACCAGCAGAGATTCAGCGAGACGTATGTTGGACAATGAGCAGTTCTTC. The full variable domain, completed using reference TRBV15 and TRBJ2-1, is DAMVIQNPRYQVTQFGKPVTLSCSQTLNHNVMYWYQQKSSQAPKLLFHYYDKDFNNEADTPDNFQSRRPNTSFCFLDIRSPGLGDTAMYLCATSRDSARRMLDNEQFFGPGTRLTVL.

This clonotype has a single count. The chain carries TRBV20-1 and TRBJ2-1, with D possibly matching TRBD1 (5 bases). The V end was cut by 0 bases, the J end by 3 bases, with 18 bases between. The V gene's germline CDR1 is DFQATT and CDR2 SNEGSKA (reference sequence). This CDR3 has 17 amino acids. The DNA for the CDR3 is TGCAGTGCTAGAGAATTGGCAGGGATCAGGCTCTACAATGAGCAGTTCTTC. Encoded protein: CSARELAGIRLYNEQFF.

This clonotype has at least ten counts. This sequence joins TRBV29-1 and TRBJ2-1, with 8 bases fitting TRBD2. The CDR3 spans 14 residues. V trimming: 3 bases; J trimming: 4 bases; junction bases outside the gene matches: 5. Per germline, CDR1 SQVTM and CDR2 ANQGSEA. The CDR3 spells CSVELSGGYNEQFF. CDR3 bases: TGCAGCGTTGAGTTGAGCGGGGGTTACAATGAGCAGTTCTTC.

The CDR3 loop is CSSDRNTDTQYF. DNA for the CDR3: TGCAGCTCCGACAGAAACACAGATACGCAGTATTTT. The chain is built from TRBV29-1 and TRBJ2-3; D is possibly TRBD1 (5 bases). This CDR3 comprises 12 residues. With 8 bases removed from V and 2 bases from J, the gap between germline ends came to 11 bases. Germline loops: CDR1 SQVTM, CDR2 ANQGSEA.

This clonotype was recorded a few times. V gene TRBV27 combines with J gene TRBJ2-7; TRBD1 might be the D (5 bases). V was shortened by 0 bases and J by 1 base, with 7 bases between the two germline ends. The CDR3 contains 14 residues. Germline CDR1 and CDR2: MNHEY and SMNVEV (reference sequence). This CDR3 reads CASSLSRQSYEQYF. CDR3 nucleotide sequence: TGTGCCAGCAGTTTATCCCGACAGTCCTACGAGCAGTACTTC.

The chain combines TRBV20-1 with TRBJ2-1; 7 bases match TRBD2. In germline, CDR1 is DFQATT, CDR2 SNEGSKA (reference sequence). V gave up 3 bases and J gave up 0 bases; unmatched junction bases: 5. The CDR3 has 15 residues. The CDR3 DNA reads as TGCAGTGCTAGCAGGCGGACTAGCTCCTACAATGAGCAGTTCTTC. This encodes CSASRRTSSYNEQFF.

There are a few counts of this clonotype. CDR3 region: CASSLGGTSETQYF. CDR3 DNA: TGCGCCAGCAGCTTGGGGGGGACCTCCGAGACCCAGTACTTC. The chain is built from TRBV5-1 and TRBJ2-5, with D possibly called TRBD1 or TRBD2 (5 bases each). V lost 0 bases, J lost 5 bases, and 11 bases lay in between. This CDR3 comprises 14 residues. Germline loops: CDR1 SGHRS, CDR2 YFSETQ.

This clonotype has a handful of counts. The chain joins TRBV12-5 to TRBJ2-3, with D possibly TRBD1 on 6 matching bases. Germline-derived CDR1 and CDR2 are LGHNT and FRNRAP. V shed 4 bases and J shed 2 bases, with 10 bases lying between them. CDR3 size: 14 residues. This chain's CDR3 is CASGWGTNTDTQYF. The CDR3 DNA reads TGTGCTAGTGGTTGGGGGACAAACACAGATACGCAGTATTTT.